The present TCR beta chain was sequenced within a study of a mutant IDH1 vaccine in newly diagnosed glioma. Study details: Of the patients given treatment, approximately 62% were male and 37.5% were female, and a mean age of about 44 years was recorded.

This table comes from immunoSEQ multiplex PCR, and its TCRdb copy is limited to in-frame clones, with some not included. The profile shows around 67,000 clones, about 83% of them singletons. Trimming stripped 6 bases from V and 0 bases from J, with 11 bases between. CDR3 size: 14 residues. Germline V gives CDR1 LGHNT, CDR2 FRNRAP. The time point was: baseline, week 1 (first vaccination visit). Treatment meaning: pre-vaccination baseline after standard-of-care therapy. In every donor, the tumor was a new WHO grade 3 or 4 IDH1-mutant, ATRX-lost astrocytoma. As concerns this clone: Its matching antigen is unknown.

Notes on the study in general: Induction of immune responses by the vaccine occurred in about 93% of patients. Variations in leading peripheral T cell clonotypes appeared to have no connection with pseudoprogression.

This sequence was found in a woman aged 18-29 years with glioma. Some clones in this sample may be carry-over from other donors' samples. The sequences come from peripheral blood mononuclear cells (PBMCs), collected from a glioma patient treated with radiotherapy, temozolomide or both. The chain couples TRBV12-5 to TRBJ1-1, with D maybe TRBD1 (6 bases). CDR3: CASGPTGLNTEAFF. The CDR3, as DNA: TGTGCTAGTGGCCCTACAGGGCTGAACACTGAAGCTTTCTTT. Variable domain in full (rest from reference TRBV12-5 and TRBJ1-1): DARVTQTPRHKVTEMGQEVTMRCQPILGHNTVFWYRQTMMQGLELLAYFRNRAPLDDSGMPKDRFSAEMPDATLATLKIQPSEPRDSAVYFCASGPTGLNTEAFFGQGTRLTVV.